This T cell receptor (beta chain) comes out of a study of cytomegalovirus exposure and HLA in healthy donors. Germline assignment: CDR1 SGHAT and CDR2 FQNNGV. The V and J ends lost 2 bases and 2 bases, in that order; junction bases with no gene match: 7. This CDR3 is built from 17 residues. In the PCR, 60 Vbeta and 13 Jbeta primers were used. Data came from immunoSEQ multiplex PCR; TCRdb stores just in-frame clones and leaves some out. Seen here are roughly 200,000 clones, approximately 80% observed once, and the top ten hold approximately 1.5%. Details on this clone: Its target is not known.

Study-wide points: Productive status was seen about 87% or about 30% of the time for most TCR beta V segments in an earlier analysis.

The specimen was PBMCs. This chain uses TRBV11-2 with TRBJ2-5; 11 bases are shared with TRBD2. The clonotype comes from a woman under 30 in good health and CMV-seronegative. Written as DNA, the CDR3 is TGTGCCAGCAGCTTATTTGGGGGACTAGCGGTACAAGAGACCCAGTACTTC. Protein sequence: CASSLFGGLAVQETQYF.